Each of the 8 T cell receptor beta chains below was sequenced from the same sample in a study of T cells in Graves' hyperthyroidism and ophthalmopathy. Researchers took RNA transcripts and amplified the TCR beta CDR3 regions from them. HTBI primers drove first-round RT-PCR of the TCR CDR3. TCRdb analysed the multiplex PCR reads with MiXCR anew, one entry per CDR3 protein. The profile shows roughly 520,000 distinct CDR3 sequences, less than 25% of them singletons. The sequenced sample consisted of blood. Source of these receptors: a woman aged 30 to 39 with Graves' ophthalmopathy.

This clonotype has a count of ten or more. This sequence joins TRBV12-3 or TRBV12-4 and TRBJ1-1; no reliable D call. V lost 8 bases and J lost 6, with 10 bases in between. The CDR3 runs 11 residues. The CDR3 coding sequence is TGTGCCAGCTCGGGGAGCGCTGAAGCTTTCTTT. This encodes CASSGSAEAFF.

This chain links TRBV4-1 with TRBJ2-6; no reliable D call. V gave up 5 bases and J gave up 1 base, with 12 bases separating them. CDR3 size: 16 residues. Germline values: CDR1 MGHRA, CDR2 YSYEKL. The CDR3 sequence is CASSSGRLSGANVLTF. CDR3 bases: TGCGCCAGCAGCTCCGGACGGCTGTCTGGGGCCAACGTCCTGACTTTC.

This clonotype was seen at least ten times. V is TRBV7-3 and J is TRBJ2-7, with 9 bases that match TRBD1. Trimming at V came to 5 bases and at J to 5 bases, leaving 7 bases not matched to a gene. CDR1 SGHTA and CDR2 FQGTGA come from the germline V gene. The CDR3 extends over 14 amino acids. CDR3 protein: CASSPDRGTHEQYF. CDR3 DNA: TGTGCCAGCAGCCCGGACAGGGGTACCCACGAGCAGTACTTC.

This clonotype came up many times. The chain uses TRBV6-1 and TRBJ2-5, with D unclear. The CDR3 extends over 13 amino acids. Germline V gives CDR1 MNHNS, CDR2 SASEGT. Trimming cost V 3 bases and J 5 bases, with 10 bases left between them. CDR3 sequence: CASSDRSLETQYF. The CDR3 DNA is TGTGCCAGCAGTGACAGATCCTTGGAGACCCAGTACTTC.

CDR3 region: CASSYSYGGISYEQYF. CDR3 nucleotides: TGTGCCAGCAGTTACTCATACGGGGGGATCTCCTACGAGCAGTACTTC. The chain employs TRBV6-5 and TRBJ2-7, with 7 bases identical to TRBD2. V shed 0 bases and J 0 bases; nucleotides not matched to a gene: 5. This CDR3 is 16 amino acids long. CDR1 is MNHEY, CDR2 SVGAGI, per germline.

This clonotype was seen many times. The chain has TRBV3-1 and TRBJ2-5; D may correspond to TRBD1 or TRBD2 (5 bases each). CDR1 and CDR2 from the germline V gene are LGHDT and YNNKEL (reference sequence). CDR3 length: 14 amino acids. Trimming left V 4 bases short and J 4 bases short, with 13 bases between. The CDR3 DNA is TGTGCCAGCAGCCCGGGGCCTCCGAGAGAGACCCAGTACTTC. It translates to CASSPGPPRETQYF.

This chain joins TRBV6-5 and TRBJ2-7; 7 bases map to TRBD1. CDR1 is MNHEY and CDR2 is SVGAGI in the germline V gene. The CDR3 loop spans 14 amino acids. Germline trimming cut 4 bases from V and 6 bases from J; bases unmatched to any gene: 9. The CDR3 nucleotides read TGTGCCAGCAGTTCTACCGGGACAGAGTCCGAGCAGTACTTC. It specifies CASSSTGTESEQYF.

Only a few counts were recorded for this clonotype. The J gene is TRBJ2-7, the V gene TRBV6-1; no clear D gene. Germline V CDR1 and CDR2: MNHNS, SASEGT. The CDR3 runs to 14 residues. Trimming removed 6 bases from V and 3 bases from J, with 15 bases in between. CDR3 sequence (DNA): TGTGCCAGCAGCGTTTCCGACCTCCTCTACGAGCAGTACTTC. Its protein product is CASSVSDLLYEQYF.